The 8 T cell receptor beta chains below all came from one sample that was sequenced in a study of blood T cells in healthy people across ages. Through a sample-barcoded 5' primer and a J-beta primer mix, a second PCR was run for roughly 6 to 11 cycles. TCRdb analysed the 5' RACE reads with MiXCR anew, one entry per CDR3 protein. The sample includes around 620,000 distinct CDR3 sequences, approximately 30% of them seen just once. The sample was blood. These receptors were collected from a woman between 65 and 79 years old in good health.

This sequence joins TRBV6-5 and TRBJ1-2; possibly TRBD1 for D (5 bases). Germline values: CDR1 MNHEY, CDR2 SVGAGI. The V gene lost 2 bases and the J gene lost 3 bases, with 13 bases spanning the gap. There are 15 residues in the CDR3. CDR3 bases: TGTGCCAGCAGTTACACCCCAGGGAGGGACTATGGCTACACCTTC. Translation gives CASSYTPGRDYGYTF.

This sequence joins TRBV11-3 and TRBJ2-5; 12 nucleotides match TRBD2. The DNA end is a closer match to TRBJ2-1, so the J assignment may be wrong. This CDR3 is 17 amino acids long. Germline V gene sequence: CDR1 SGHNT, CDR2 YENEEA. CDR3 DNA: TGTGCCAGCAGCTTCTTCGGCAACGGACTAGCGGGGCTAGCGCAGTTCTTC. Translated: CASSFFGNGLAGLAQFF.

V gene TRBV6-1 combines with J gene TRBJ2-1, with TRBD2 identical over 8 bases. J gave up 7 bases and V 3 bases, and 14 bases lay outside the gene matches. Germline CDR1 and CDR2: MNHNS and SASEGT. The CDR3 contains 17 residues. CDR3 in DNA: TGTGCCAGCAGTGAGGTAGCGGGGTCCCTAGGAGGTAATGAGCAGTTCTTC. Encoded protein: CASSEVAGSLGGNEQFF.

This clonotype has more than one count but fewer than ten. The J gene is TRBJ2-7, the V gene TRBV20-1; TRBD2 is a possible D gene (6 bases). The V gene's germline CDR1 is DFQATT and CDR2 SNEGSKA (reference sequence). This CDR3 spans 13 amino acids. CDR3 residues: CGPRVWGRHEQYF. In DNA form, the CDR3 reads TGCGGCCCCCGAGTATGGGGGAGGCACGAGCAGTACTTC.

This clonotype was picked up a small number of times. The chain combines TRBV6-1 with TRBJ1-1; perhaps TRBD1 as D (5 bases). The V gene lost 4 bases and the J gene lost 4 bases, with 16 bases spanning the gap. The CDR3 contains 15 residues. Germline lookup yields CDR1 MNHNS and CDR2 SASEGT. The CDR3 loop is CASSGGYRRGTEAFF. The CDR3 DNA sequence: TGTGCCAGCAGTGGAGGCTACAGGCGGGGCACTGAAGCTTTCTTT.

The chain carries TRBV12-3 or TRBV12-4 and TRBJ1-1; D remains unclear. V lost 0 bases and J 5 bases, leaving 10 bases between the germline ends. The CDR3 has 14 residues. CDR3 in amino acids: CASSLARVPTEAFF. The DNA for the CDR3 is TGTGCCAGCAGTTTAGCGAGGGTGCCGACTGAAGCTTTCTTT.

This clonotype was recorded many times. This chain's CDR3 is CASSVGVGTQYF. The DNA for the CDR3 is TGTGCCAGCAGTGTGGGGGTCGGGACCCAGTACTTC. This sequence joins TRBV13 and TRBJ2-5; D possibly uses TRBD1 or TRBD2 (5 bases each). The CDR3 loop spans 12 amino acids. V lost 6 bases and J 7 bases, leaving 12 bases between the germline ends. CDR1 and CDR2 (germline): PRHDT, FYEKMQ (reference sequence).

This rearrangement joins TRBV5-1 to TRBJ1-1; 7 positions match TRBD1. The CDR3 extends over 12 amino acids. Germline assignment: CDR1 SGHRS and CDR2 YFSETQ. Unmatched junction bases numbered 3, after V lost 5 bases and J lost 5 bases. Written as DNA, the CDR3 is TGCGCCAGCAGGACAGGGCGAACTGAAGCTTTCTTT. Protein: CASRTGRTEAFF. The whole variable domain, remainder taken from reference TRBV5-1 and TRBJ1-1, is KAGVTQTPRYLIKTRGQQVTLSCSPISGHRSVSWYQQTPGQGLQFLFEYFSETQRNKGNFPGRFSGRQFSNSRSEMNVSTLELGDSALYLCASRTGRTEAFFGQGTRLTVV.